This TCR beta chain came from a study of CD8 T cells in Susac syndrome (dated 2019 in TCRdb). Background on the whole study: The study used repertoire sequencing to test whether antigen drove CD8+ T cell activation and differentiation in Susac syndrome. The study compared CD8+ T cell repertoire clonality among roughly eleven healthy donors, about 14 Susac syndrome patients and roughly 15 multiple sclerosis patients.

RNA was extracted with the RNeasy kit and 0.5 to 1 ug was reverse transcribed using random hexamers. TCR beta CDR3 regions were amplified with the immunoSEQ multiplex PCR assay covering 54 Vbeta and 13 Jbeta segments. PCR amplification bias was corrected by using a synthetic template baseline for primer optimization and computational correction. From the authors' description of their analysis: Reads were annotated to V, D and J genes per IMGT and analyzed with immunoSEQ Analyzer, keeping only productive sequences. To calculate clonality, Shannon entropy was normalized by log2 of the number of productive unique sequences and then subtracted from one. For each patient and control, public and private clones were evaluated among the 100 most prevalent clones. Susac-specific clones were defined as absent from healthy and MS cohorts, over a thousand published viral clones and other ImmuneACCESS disease sequences. TCRdb reran the public reads through fastp at Q25 and MiXCR, keeping productive beta chains. One record per CDR3 amino acid sequence lists the most common genes and DNA. The V and J calls and clone size come from TCRdb's table, not from the authors' own analysis. This sample has around 200,000 distinct CDR3 sequences in its table, and approximately 90% of those were observed once. The leading ten clones occupy over 0.1% of the sample.

From a lookup of the germline V gene, CDR1 and CDR2 are SGDLS and YYNGEE. Including the terminal cysteine and phenylalanine, the CDR3 comprises 16 residues. The only DNA kept is the CDR3, 48 bases in frame from the first base. V drops 4 bases and J drops 3 bases, leaving 18 bases in between. Peripheral blood CD8+ and CD4+ T cells from healthy donors, Susac syndrome patients and multiple sclerosis patients were profiled using high-throughput TCR beta sequencing. Treatment-naive patients with stable or active relapsing-remitting disease fulfilling revised McDonald criteria were used as multiple sclerosis controls. Bulk CD8+ and CD4+ T cells were purified magnetically by negative isolation, whereas CD8+ TEMRA cells were enriched by FACS. Blood was drawn into EDTA tubes, processed within 24 hours, and PBMCs were isolated by density gradient centrifugation. PBMCs destined for TCR sequencing were cryopreserved in liquid nitrogen and later thawed in a 37 °C water bath. A purity of at least 90% was achieved for sorted or isolated CD4+, CD8+ and CD8+ TEMRA cells.

Comment on this clonotype: The clone's antigen remains unknown. No base quality information exists; no much larger clone differs at one position.

Broad study findings and their caveats: The number of individuals in the TCR sequencing and HLA analysis was recognized as being relatively small.

Sequencing was done on a sample of CD8+ T cells from PBMCs. This chain is built from TRBV9 and TRBJ2-3, and TRBD2 may be the D gene, going by 6 matching bases. This clonotype was obtained from a human donor with multiple sclerosis. The DNA sequence is given as TGTGCCAGCAGCCCCCACGGGAGACGTCGAACAGATACGCAGTATTTT. Its product reads: CASSPHGRRRTDTQYF.